These T cell receptor beta chains were read from a single sample in a study of cytotoxic CD8 clonotypes in ibrutinib-treated CLL. Here immunoSEQ multiplex PCR was the method, and the copy in TCRdb shows in-frame clones only, minus some. The sample records 200,000 to 250,000 clones, roughly 65% being singletons. Specimen: PBMCs, collected after 12 months of ibrutinib treatment. These receptors all stem from a human donor with chronic lymphocytic leukemia. The CDR3 runs from the conserved cysteine through the conserved F or W. A D gene is named only where the DNA matches it firmly. Only part of the rows carry a size: once, few, many, or a class if the clone is expanded.

V gene,clone size,J gene,D gene,CDR3 DNA,CDR3 protein
TRBV9,many,TRBJ1-2,NA,TGTGCCAGCAGCGAGCTCGGGGTAACGTATGGCTACACCTTC,CASSELGVTYGYTF
TRBV5-1,few,TRBJ1-4,TRBD1,TGCGCCAGCAGCCCGGGACAGATTAATGAAAAACTGTTTTTT,CASSPGQINEKLFF
TRBV11-2,NA,TRBJ2-3,NA,TGTGCCAGCAGCTTAGGGCGGAGCACAGATACGCAGTATTTT,CASSLGRSTDTQYF
TRBV6-5,once,TRBJ2-1,NA,TGTGCCAGCAGCCCGCTGTCAGGTTCCGGTGAGCAGTTCTTC,CASSPLSGSGEQFF
TRBV30,NA,TRBJ1-1,NA,TGTGCCTGGAGATTTACGGGGAACACTGAAGCTTTCTTT,CAWRFTGNTEAFF
TRBV7-2,NA,TRBJ1-2,TRBD1,TGTGCCAGCAGCCGAAGACAGGGAGAGTATGGCTACACCTTC,CASSRRQGEYGYTF
TRBV9,NA,TRBJ1-1,TRBD1,TGTGCCAGCAGAAGGACAGGGGGCGATACTGAAGCTTTCTTT,CASRRTGGDTEAFF
TRBV5-8,NA,TRBJ1-5,TRBD1,TGTGCCAGCAGCCGGCACGGGACAGGGTTTCAGCCCCAGCATTTT,CASSRHGTGFQPQHF
TRBV5-1,once,TRBJ1-2,NA,TGCGCCAGCAGCTTGGAGTGGGATGGCTATGGCTACACCTTC,CASSLEWDGYGYTF
TRBV28,NA,TRBJ1-2,TRBD1,TGTGCCAGCAGTTTCCTCTCGACAGGGCCTATTTATGGCTACACCTTC,CASSFLSTGPIYGYTF
TRBV10-3,NA,TRBJ2-7,NA,TGTGCCATCAGGATGGACATTTTCTACGAGCAGTACTTC,CAIRMDIFYEQYF
TRBV6-6,NA,TRBJ1-1,NA,TGTGCCAGCAGTTACCAGGAGTTGGACACTGAAGCTTTCTTT,CASSYQELDTEAFF
TRBV6-5,few,TRBJ1-4,NA,TGTGCCAGCACCAACTCAGGGGAAAAACTGTTTTTT,CASTNSGEKLFF
TRBV7-2,NA,TRBJ2-5,NA,TGTGCCAGCAGCTGGGGACGGACAGAGACCCAGTACTTC,CASSWGRTETQYF
TRBV5-1,NA,TRBJ2-3,NA,TGCGCCAGCAGCTCCGACCGGCCGCTAATAAGGTTCGGGCAGTATTTT,CASSSDRPLIRFGQYF
TRBV5-4,few,TRBJ2-5,NA,TGTGCCAGCAGGAAGCTGGAGGAGGAGACCCAGTACTTC,CASRKLEEETQYF
TRBV18,few,TRBJ2-5,TRBD2,TGTGCCAGCTCACCAAGCGGGGAAGGGGTGGAGACCCAGTACTTC,CASSPSGEGVETQYF
TRBV6-5,NA,TRBJ1-2,NA,TGTGCCAGCAGGCCCCGGGACGGCTATGGCTACACCTTC,CASRPRDGYGYTF
TRBV9,once,TRBJ2-7,TRBD2,TGTGCCAGCAGCGGAACCGGGACTAGCTTAGCGGGGGAGCAGTACTTC,CASSGTGTSLAGEQYF